The 9 T cell receptor beta chains below all came from one sample that was sequenced in a study of vaccination effects on CD4 cells after COVID-19. Their antigens are not known. Antigen-specific CD4+ T cells expanded by the ViraFEST assay with viral peptide pools were then sequenced. Following culture for under 12 days, CD4+ T cells were isolated. Each person got two doses of an mRNA SARS-CoV-2 vaccine, BNT162b2 or mRNA-1273. Only in-frame clones appear in the TCRdb table, and some are missing; sequencing was by immunoSEQ multiplex PCR. Of about 66,000 clones listed, about 80% are singletons. This specimen consisted of CD4+ T cells from PBMCs cultured with HCoV-OC43 spike peptides, obtained after COVID-19 vaccination. The subset was: HCoV-OC43 spike overlapping peptide pool stimulation. These TCRs come from a human donor who received a COVID-19 vaccine.

The CDR3 here is CASSPSRSGSAGELFF. As DNA, the CDR3 is TGTGCCAGCAGTCCCTCACGCTCCGGGTCGGCCGGGGAGCTGTTTTTT. J is TRBJ2-2 and V is TRBV27; D is ambiguous. CDR1 and CDR2 from the germline V gene are MNHEY and SMNVEV (reference sequence). The CDR3 contains 16 residues. V was cut by 5 bases and J by 6 bases, with 19 bases left in between.

This chain connects TRBV9 to TRBJ2-3; D not certain. Per germline, CDR1 SGDLS and CDR2 YYNGEE. Trimming pared 6 bases from V and 6 bases from J, leaving 20 bases between. The CDR3 is 15 amino acids. CDR3 coding DNA: TGTGCCAGCAACCCCGGACGGATAGATCGGGATACGCAGTATTTT. It translates to CASNPGRIDRDTQYF.

This clone was observed a single time. V is TRBV6-5 and J is TRBJ1-5; D is unresolved. This CDR3 has 15 amino acids. The V end was cut by 7 bases, the J end by 0 bases, with 13 bases between. Germline CDR1 MNHEY, CDR2 SVGAGI. The chain's CDR3 is CASILTKYSNQPQHF. CDR3 bases: TGTGCCAGCATATTAACTAAGTATAGCAATCAGCCCCAGCATTTT.

This chain links TRBV19 with TRBJ1-5; possible D gene TRBD1, 5 bases. V dropped 5 bases and J dropped 6 bases, with 17 bases sitting between them. The V gene's germline CDR1 is LNHDA and CDR2 SQIVND (reference sequence). CDR3 length: 15 amino acids. The CDR3 coding sequence is TGTGCCAGTAGTCGGACAAATGTACCCCCTCAGCCCCAGCATTTT. Amino acid sequence: CASSRTNVPPQPQHF.

The chain employs TRBV30 and TRBJ1-1; 7 bases align to TRBD1. V lost 2 bases and J lost 1; bases outside the gene matches: 1. Germline V CDR1 and CDR2: GTSNPN, SVGIG (reference sequence). This CDR3 has 13 residues. The CDR3 sequence is CAWSRDRNTEAFF. In DNA form, the CDR3 reads TGTGCCTGGAGTCGGGACAGGAACACTGAAGCTTTCTTT.

This clone was counted a few times. V gene TRBV7-6 combines with J gene TRBJ2-6; D unclear. The CDR3 is 15 amino acids. V lost 1 base and J 2 bases, leaving 6 bases between the germline ends. The V gene's germline CDR1 is SGHVS and CDR2 FNYEAQ. In nucleotides, the CDR3 is TGTGCCAGCAGCTTAGTACAGACTGGGGCCAACGTCCTGACTTTC. It codes for CASSLVQTGANVLTF.

The rearrangement uses TRBV18 and TRBJ2-2; no clear D gene. Germline loops: CDR1 KGHSH, CDR2 LQKENI. CDR3 size: 14 residues. Trimming took off 5 bases at V and 0 bases at J, with 7 bases between the two ends. The CDR3 is CASSATSNTGELFF. The CDR3 region has the DNA TGTGCCAGCTCAGCTACGTCGAACACCGGGGAGCTGTTTTTT.

This clone was recorded once. The chain has TRBV28 and TRBJ2-7; a weak D match, TRBD1 (6 bases). The CDR3 is 15 residues long. V lost 1 base and J 1 base, leaving 11 bases between the germline ends. The germline V gene has CDR1 MDHEN and CDR2 SYDVKM. CDR3: CASSLFPTGSYEQYV. CDR3 sequence (DNA): TGTGCCAGCAGTTTATTTCCGACAGGTTCCTACGAGCAGTACGTC.

This chain connects TRBV7-3 to TRBJ2-1; 9 bases map to TRBD1. V shed 4 bases and J 1 base; nucleotides not matched to a gene: 14. The CDR3 covers 19 residues. From germline, CDR1 is SGHTA and CDR2 FQGTGA. This CDR3 reads CASSSKPAGTGFSYNEQFF. In DNA form, the CDR3 reads TGTGCCAGCAGCTCGAAACCCGCCGGGACAGGGTTTTCCTACAATGAGCAGTTCTTC.